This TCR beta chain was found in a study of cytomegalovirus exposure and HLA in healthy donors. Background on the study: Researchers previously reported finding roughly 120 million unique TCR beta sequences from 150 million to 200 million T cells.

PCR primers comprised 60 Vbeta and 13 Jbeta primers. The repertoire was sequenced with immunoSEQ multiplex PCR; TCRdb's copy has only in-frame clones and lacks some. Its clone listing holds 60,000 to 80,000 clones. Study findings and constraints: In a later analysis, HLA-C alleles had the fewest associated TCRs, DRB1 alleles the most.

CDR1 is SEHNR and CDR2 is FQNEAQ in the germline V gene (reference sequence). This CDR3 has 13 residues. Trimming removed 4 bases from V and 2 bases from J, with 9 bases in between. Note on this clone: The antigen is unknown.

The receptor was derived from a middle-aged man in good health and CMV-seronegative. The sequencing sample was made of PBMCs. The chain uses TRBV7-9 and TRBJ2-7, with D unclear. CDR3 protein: CASSSTPTYEQYF. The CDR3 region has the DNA TGTGCCAGCAGCTCGACACCGACCTACGAGCAGTACTTC. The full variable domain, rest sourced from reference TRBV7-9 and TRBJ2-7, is DTGVSQNPRHKITKRGQNVTFRCDPISEHNRLYWYRQTLGQGPEFLTYFQNEAQLEKSRLLSDRFSAERPKGSFSTLEIQRTEQGDSAMYLCASSSTPTYEQYFGPGTRLTVT.